The source of this T cell receptor beta chain is a study of blood T cells in healthy people across ages (dated by TCRdb to 2015 to 2017). Regarding the research as a whole: In model experiments, roughly one uniquely barcoded TCR beta cDNA molecule per two T cells was captured by template switching. The study analyzed two additional independent replicas of 1 million unique cDNA reads from the same blood draw for two donors, one aged 18 to 30 and one aged 80 or older. To avoid experimental bias, donors of different ages were distributed randomly across sequencing lanes. Age-related changes in TCR beta repertoire diversity were measured in the study by deep sequencing normalized with unique cDNA molecular identifiers. The donors were split into four age groups: young (average roughly 15 years), middle-aged (39), aged (around 67) and long-lived (82).

Here is what the overall study found, with its caveats: Estimates of total diversity based on one million sequenced T cells were regarded as lower bounds and as underestimates. There was a strong correlation between observed TCR beta diversity and the percentage of naive T cells measured by flow cytometry. Observed TCR beta diversity per million T cells fell roughly linearly with age, and a significant reduction was already apparent by age roughly 41. Compared with the aged group, the long-lived group had more naive CD4+ T cells, fewer expanded clones and increased TCR diversity, a pattern suggesting age selection. Donor CMV infection status was unknown, potentially confounding age-related changes in expanded clonotypes. Conclusive comparison of naive and antigen-experienced compartments was prevented by the profiling of bulk unsorted PBMCs.

Donors were about 36 systemically healthy Caucasian individuals from Russia aged roughly 6 to 90 years. Each donor gave 8 to 10 milliliters of peripheral blood, drawn into EDTA-treated Vacutainer tubes. Ficoll-Paque density-gradient centrifugation was used to isolate PBMCs, with at least 6 million obtained per sample. Total RNA, at least 5 micrograms per sample, was extracted from PBMCs with Trizol reagent. The percentages of naive CD45RAhigh/CD27high T cells were determined by flow cytometry on a PBMC aliquot from every donor. In its sample, this clonotype was seen a few times. What this receptor recognizes is not known. One end of the junction is discordant with germline, which a read error may explain. The library was obtained by 5' RACE. Sequencing was carried out with an Illumina HiSeq 2500. The second PCR ran for about 7 to 11 cycles and used a J-beta primer mix along with a sample-barcoded 5' primer. Each TCR beta cDNA molecule received a unique molecular identifier from a template-switch 5' adaptor carrying 12 random nucleotides. Each sample yielded at least 3 million CDR3-containing paired-end reads. All of the RNA was converted into first-strand cDNA using the Mint cDNA synthesis kit, with a TRBC-specific oligonucleotide serving as the primer. After uracil-DNA glycosylase treatment, a first 18-cycle PCR used universal primers M1SS and BC2_uni_R on all cDNA. Concerning the study's data processing: Normalization of each sample was performed by random selection of 1 million high-quality reads, each carrying a distinct molecular identifier. Instead of being binned into consensus sequences, reads with shared molecular identifiers were discarded. MiTCR, with a Q25 quality threshold and the strictest error-elimination algorithm, was used for CDR3 identification, clonotype clustering and error correction. Lower-bound total TCR beta diversity was estimated with a nonparametric unseen species model using Euler transformation. TCRdb reran the public reads through fastp at Q25 and MiXCR, keeping productive beta chains. Each entry merges the rows of one CDR3 protein and shows their most common DNA and genes. The V and J calls and clone size are TCRdb's, not the authors'. Here the sample has hundreds of thousands of distinct CDR3 sequences; over 20% occur a single time. The top ten clonotypes cover roughly 3.6% of the sample.

The TCR was taken from a man aged 65-85 years in good health. The sequenced material came from blood.

The CDR3 region has the sequence CASRYSSTGTGNNGYTF. The nucleotide sequence is given as TGTGCCAGCAGATACTCGTCCACCGGGACAGGGAATAATGGCTACACCTTC. The V and J genes are TRBV6-5 and TRBJ1-2, and TRBD1 aligns with 9 junction nucleotides. Per the germline V gene, MNHEY is the CDR1 and SVGAGI is the CDR2. The CDR3, cysteine through phenylalanine, is 17 amino acids long. Only the CDR3 DNA is retained, 51 bases long and in frame from the first base.